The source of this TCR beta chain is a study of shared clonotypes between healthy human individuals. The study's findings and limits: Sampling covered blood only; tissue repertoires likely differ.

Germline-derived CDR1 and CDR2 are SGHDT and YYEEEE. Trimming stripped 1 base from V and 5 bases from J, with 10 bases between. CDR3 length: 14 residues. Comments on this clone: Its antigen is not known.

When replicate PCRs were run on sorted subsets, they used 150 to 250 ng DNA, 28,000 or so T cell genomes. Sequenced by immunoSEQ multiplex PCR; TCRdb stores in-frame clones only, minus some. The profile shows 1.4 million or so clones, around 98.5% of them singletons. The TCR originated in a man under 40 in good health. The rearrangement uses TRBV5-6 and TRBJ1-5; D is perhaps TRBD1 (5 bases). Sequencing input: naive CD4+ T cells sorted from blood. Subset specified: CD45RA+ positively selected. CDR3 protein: CASSLLRGDQPQHF. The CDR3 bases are TGTGCCAGCAGCTTGCTTAGGGGTGATCAGCCCCAGCATTTT.